One sample yielded the 7 T cell receptor beta chains listed below, sequenced in a study of Graves' ophthalmopathy and Graves' hyperthyroidism. RNA transcripts yielded amplified TCR beta CDR3 regions. Second-round multiplex PCR followed a first-round RT-PCR using HTBI primers. A single record per CDR3 protein comes from TCRdb applying MiXCR to the multiplex PCR reads. In the table there are about 700,000 distinct CDR3 sequences, around 40% of which are singletons. The sample taken for sequencing was peripheral blood. The receptors here all came from an adult man with Graves' ophthalmopathy.

Note on this clonotype: The junction shows a germline mismatch at one end, possibly a read error. This chain connects TRBV7-9 to TRBJ1-5; no reliable D call. The CDR3 has 14 residues. From germline, CDR1 is SEHNR and CDR2 FQNEAQ (reference sequence). This CDR3 reads CASSQGIISQPQHF. Written as DNA, the CDR3 is TGCGCCAGCAGCCAAGGGATCATTTCTCAGCCCCAGCATTTT. The full variable domain, in which reference TRBV7-9 and TRBJ1-5 provide the parts outside the CDR3, is DTGVSQNPRHKITKRGQNVTFRCDPISEHNRLYWYRQTLGQGPEFLTYFQNEAQLEKSRLLSDRFSAERPKGSFSTLEIQRTEQGDSAMYLCASSQGIISQPQHFGDGTRLSIL.

The chain is built from TRBV7-6 and TRBJ1-3, with D maybe TRBD1 (6 bases). CDR3 size: 15 residues. V lost 7 bases to trimming and J lost 4 bases, with 17 bases between them. Germline V lookup: CDR1 SGHVS, CDR2 FNYEAQ. CDR3 protein: CASTPPTGTGNTIYF. In DNA, the CDR3 is TGTGCCAGCACCCCCCCCACAGGGACGGGAAACACCATATATTTT.

J is TRBJ2-7 and V is TRBV25-1; 9 bases agree with TRBD1. V was clipped by 4 bases and J by 4 bases; unmatched bases: 5. CDR1 is MGHDK, CDR2 SYGVNS, per germline. This CDR3 has 14 residues. CDR3 amino acids: CASSVGDREYEQYF. CDR3 DNA sequence: TGTGCCAGCAGTGTCGGGGACAGGGAGTACGAGCAGTACTTC.

V is TRBV6-1 and J is TRBJ2-2; 7 bases match TRBD1. CDR1 MNHNS and CDR2 SASEGT come from the germline V gene. With V trimmed by 7 bases and J by 5 bases, 1 base remained unmatched. This CDR3 contains 12 residues. The CDR3 region is CASTTGTGELFF. CDR3 DNA sequence: TGTGCCAGCACGACAGGGACCGGGGAGCTGTTTTTT.

The chain links TRBV20-1 to TRBJ2-7; TRBD1 matches at 12 bases. Losses at the gene ends were 6 bases for V and 6 bases for J; bases not matched to a gene: 6. The CDR3 loop spans 13 amino acids. Germline V CDR1 and CDR2: DFQATT, SNEGSKA (reference sequence). The CDR3 sequence: CSATGTGGLEQYF. The CDR3 region has the DNA TGCAGTGCAACCGGGACAGGGGGCCTCGAGCAGTACTTC.

This clonotype was observed a handful of times. The chain combines TRBV27 with TRBJ2-7; D unresolved. Germline V lookup: CDR1 MNHEY, CDR2 SMNVEV (reference sequence). This CDR3 has 13 amino acids. V lost 2 bases and J 2 bases, leaving 7 bases between the germline ends. CDR3 in amino acids: CASSLHIAYEQYF. CDR3 nucleotide sequence: TGTGCCAGCAGTTTACACATTGCCTACGAGCAGTACTTC.

V is TRBV12-3 or TRBV12-4 and J is TRBJ1-6; 11 bases line up with TRBD1. V shed 3 bases, J shed 6 bases, and the junction held 16 bases outside the gene matches. The CDR3 loop spans 20 amino acids. The DNA for the CDR3 is TGTGCCAGCAGTTTTTCGGACAGTCTTGCCGGACAGGGGGCTAATTCACCCCTCCACTTT. It translates to CASSFSDSLAGQGANSPLHF.